The 25 T cell receptor beta chains listed next were all sequenced from one sample in a study of shared clonotypes between healthy human individuals. This table comes from immunoSEQ multiplex PCR, and its TCRdb copy is limited to in-frame clones, with some not included. The sample holds millions of clones, 95% seen once. The sequencing sample was made of naive CD4+ T cells sorted from blood. Subset of the sample: CD45RA+ positively selected. These receptors all stem from a man aged 18 to 30 in good health.

A remark on this clone: A read error may account for a junction end that differs from germline. The gene calls are TRBV6-1 and TRBJ1-5, with D perhaps TRBD1 (5 bases). The CDR3 sequence is 18 residues long. Germline values: CDR1 MNHNS, CDR2 SASEGT. The CDR3 DNA sequence: TGTGCCAGCAGTGAAGGGAGAGGGGTCGGGCTACTGAATCGGCCCCAGCATTTT. Its protein is CASSEGRGVGLLNRPQHF.

The chain employs TRBV2 and TRBJ1-4; TRBD1 matches 8 bases. Trimming took 6 bases from V and 8 from J; bases not matched to a gene: 8. Germline V gene sequence: CDR1 SNHLY, CDR2 FYNNEI. The CDR3 sequence is 14 residues long. CDR3 in amino acids: CASSGQGPGEKLFF. As DNA, the CDR3 is TGTGCCAGCAGCGGACAGGGTCCGGGCGAAAAACTGTTTTTT.

As to this clone: This CDR3 is also generated by other DNA sequences in the sample. The rearrangement joins TRBV25-1 to TRBJ1-1; D might be TRBD1 (5 bases). V was clipped by 2 bases and J by 0 bases, with 7 bases between them. CDR1 is MGHDK, CDR2 SYGVNS, per germline. This CDR3 has 14 residues. The CDR3 sequence: CASSETGLNTEAFF. The CDR3 bases are TGTGCCAGCAGTGAAACAGGATTGAACACTGAAGCTTTCTTT.

A remark on this clone: A junction end diverges from the germline sequence, so it may reflect a read error. This chain joins TRBV7-9 and TRBJ1-1, with D unclear. The CDR3 is 12 amino acids. CDR1 and CDR2 from the germline V gene are SEHNR and FQNEAQ (reference sequence). DNA of the CDR3: TGTGCCAGCAGTAGGCAGAACCCTGAAGCTTTCTTT. Translating it yields CASSRQNPEAFF.

This chain links TRBV30 with TRBJ1-1; D is perhaps TRBD1 (5 bases). Germline V gene data show CDR1 as GTSNPN and CDR2 as SVGIG (reference sequence). This CDR3 is 17 amino acids long. V was shortened by 0 bases and J by 2 bases, with 19 bases between the two germline ends. The CDR3 region is CAWSVPKPGTFNTEAFF. CDR3 nucleotide sequence: TGTGCCTGGAGTGTACCCAAGCCCGGGACCTTTAACACTGAAGCTTTCTTT. The full variable domain, with the rest looked up from reference TRBV30 and TRBJ1-1, is SQTIHQWPATLVQPVGSPLSLECTVEGTSNPNLYWYRQAAGRGLQLLFYSVGIGQISSEVPQNLSASRPQDRQFILSSKKLLLSDSGFYLCAWSVPKPGTFNTEAFFGQGTRLTVV.

The chain is built from TRBV6-6 and TRBJ1-4; D is unclear. The CDR3 is 13 amino acids. Germline loops: CDR1 MNHNY, CDR2 SVGAGI (reference sequence). V was shortened by 0 bases and J by 7 bases, with 6 bases between the two germline ends. The CDR3 coding sequence is TGTGCCAGCAGTTACTCAGGGAGTGAAAAACTGTTTTTT. It is translated as CASSYSGSEKLFF.

The genes are TRBV5-1 and TRBJ2-2; no clear D gene. The CDR3 runs 16 residues. V gave up 1 base and J gave up 0 bases, with 10 bases separating them. Looked up from germline, CDR1 is SGHRS and CDR2 is YFSETQ. The CDR3 protein is CASSLTAGPNTGELFF. The DNA for the CDR3 is TGCGCCAGCAGCTTGACGGCAGGACCGAACACCGGGGAGCTGTTTTTT.

The chain joins TRBV5-1 to TRBJ1-2, with 7 bases matching TRBD1. J was trimmed by 4 bases and V by 3 bases; bases with no gene match: 3. This CDR3 is built from 13 residues. CDR1 and CDR2 (germline): SGHRS, YFSETQ. CDR3 DNA: TGCGCCAGCAGCTGGGGGACAGTCTATGGCTACACCTTC. As protein: CASSWGTVYGYTF.

This clone was found once. This chain joins TRBV7-9 and TRBJ1-6; maybe TRBD1 (6 bases). V was cut by 7 bases and J by 5 bases, with 9 bases left in between. Germline V lookup: CDR1 SEHNR, CDR2 FQNEAQ (reference sequence). The CDR3 runs 13 residues. Here the CDR3 DNA reads TGTGCCAGCACCGGGACAAATAATTCACCCCTCCACTTT. Translated, it gives CASTGTNNSPLHF.

This chain uses TRBV28 with TRBJ2-7; no definite D call. The CDR3 is 13 residues long. The ends were cut back, 3 bases at V and 4 bases at J, with 10 bases in the middle. Germline loops: CDR1 MDHEN, CDR2 SYDVKM. DNA of the CDR3: TGTGCCAGCAGTTTGCCAACCCCTTACGAGCAGTACTTC. It specifies CASSLPTPYEQYF.

V usage is TRBV7-9 and J usage is TRBJ2-5; no firm D call. Trimming removed 5 bases at V and 5 bases at J, with 18 bases between. The CDR3 runs 15 residues. CDR1 SEHNR and CDR2 FQNEAQ come from the germline V gene (reference sequence). The CDR3 region is CASSMLENARETQYF. The DNA for the CDR3 is TGTGCCAGCAGCATGCTGGAGAACGCGAGGGAGACCCAGTACTTC.

The gene calls are TRBV6-5 and TRBJ1-5, with TRBD1 matching 10 bases. Per the germline V gene, CDR1 is MNHEY and CDR2 is SVGAGI. The V gene end was trimmed by 6 bases and the J gene end by 7 bases; junction bases not matched to a gene: 3. The CDR3 consists of 13 residues. CDR3 loop: CASSRGQGQPQHF. The DNA of the CDR3 is TGTGCCAGCAGCCGGGGACAGGGGCAGCCCCAGCATTTT.

The chain joins TRBV7-3 to TRBJ1-2; no clear D. The V end lost 2 bases, the J end lost 4 bases, and 11 bases lay between the germline ends. The CDR3 totals 14 residues. The germline CDR1 and CDR2 sequences are SGHTA and FQGTGA. As DNA, the CDR3 is TGTGCCAGCAGCTTATATAACAGCGTCTATGGCTACACCTTC. Residues: CASSLYNSVYGYTF. The whole variable domain, filled in from reference TRBV7-3 and TRBJ1-2, reads GAGVSQTPSNKVTEKGKYVELRCDPISGHTALYWYRQSLGQGPEFLIYFQGTGAADDSGLPNDRFFAVRPEGSVSTLKIQRTERGDSAVYLCASSLYNSVYGYTFGSGTRLTVV.

The chain couples TRBV6-6 to TRBJ1-5, with 11 bases aligning to TRBD1. V lost 5 bases to trimming and J lost 6 bases; unmatched junction nucleotides: 6. The CDR3 covers 15 residues. Germline CDR1 MNHNY, CDR2 SVGAGI (reference sequence). The CDR3 DNA reads as TGTGCCAGCAGTCCGGACAGGGGGCTTGGTCAGCCCCAGCATTTT. Encoded protein: CASSPDRGLGQPQHF.

This rearrangement joins TRBV10-1 to TRBJ2-1; TRBD2 matches at 9 bases. J was trimmed by 8 bases and V by 8 bases; bases with no gene match: 10. The CDR3 runs to 14 residues. Germline V gene data show CDR1 as WNHNN and CDR2 as SYGVQD (reference sequence). The CDR3 loop reads CASAEASGVYEQFF. CDR3 nucleotide sequence: TGCGCCAGCGCCGAGGCTAGCGGGGTCTATGAGCAGTTCTTC.

The chain uses TRBV10-3 and TRBJ1-2; no clear D. The V end was cut by 7 bases, the J end by 7 bases, with 13 bases between. CDR1 is ENHRY and CDR2 is SYGVKD in the germline V gene. The CDR3 covers 12 residues. The CDR3 spells CAITLDGSGYTF. CDR3 sequence (DNA): TGTGCCATCACCCTGGACGGTTCTGGCTACACCTTC.

A note on this clone: This sample includes further DNA sequences coding for the same CDR3. This chain joins TRBV6-6 and TRBJ2-7, with TRBD1 matching 10 bases. Germline CDR1 and CDR2: MNHNY and SVGAGI (reference sequence). The CDR3 spans 15 residues. The junction had 7 bases not matched to a gene; V was cut back by 6 bases and J by 2 bases. CDR3 loop: CASRDGQGGPYEQYF. DNA for the CDR3: TGTGCCAGCAGGGATGGACAGGGGGGCCCCTACGAGCAGTACTTC.

The gene calls are TRBV18 and TRBJ2-5; 9 nucleotides match TRBD1. CDR3 length equals 13 residues. Trimming at V came to 5 bases and at J to 7 bases, leaving 5 bases not matched to a gene. CDR1 and CDR2 from the germline V gene are KGHSH and LQKENI. The DNA of the CDR3 is TGTGCCAGCTCAGCACAGGGGGCTGGGACCCAGTACTTC. This gives the protein CASSAQGAGTQYF.

The rearrangement uses TRBV19 and TRBJ2-3; tentatively, D is TRBD1 (5 bases). The CDR3 extends over 16 amino acids. V was pared by 7 bases and J by 4 bases, with 21 bases between. Germline CDR1 is LNHDA and CDR2 is SQIVND (reference sequence). As DNA, the CDR3 is TGTGCCAGTACCCCACCAGGAGCAGGGAAGGCAGATACGCAGTATTTT. It translates to CASTPPGAGKADTQYF. The complete variable domain, with remaining parts taken from reference TRBV19 and TRBJ2-3, reads DGGITQSPKYLFRKEGQNVTLSCEQNLNHDAMYWYRQDPGQGLRLIYYSQIVNDFQKGDIAEGYSVSREKKESFPLTVTSAQKNPTAFYLCASTPPGAGKADTQYFGPGTRLTVL.

This chain uses TRBV7-2 with TRBJ2-7, with D perhaps TRBD1 or TRBD2 (6 bases each). Germline CDR1 reads SGHTA; CDR2 reads FQGNSA. Trimming removed 3 bases at V and 5 bases at J, with 14 bases between. The CDR3 is made up of 14 amino acids. DNA of the CDR3: TGTGCCAGCAGCTTCGTCGTGGGGGGCGACGAGCAGTACTTC. Protein sequence: CASSFVVGGDEQYF.

In regard to this clone: This specimen includes other DNA sequences encoding the same CDR3. The chain recombines TRBV9 with TRBJ2-1, with D perhaps being TRBD1 or TRBD2 (5 bases each). The CDR3 runs 15 residues. Trimming shortened V by 0 bases and J by 4 bases, and 11 bases separated the two germline ends. Germline-derived CDR1 and CDR2 are SGDLS and YYNGEE. DNA for the CDR3: TGTGCCAGCAGCGTAGGTTCGGGACCATACAATGAGCAGTTCTTC. Amino acids: CASSVGSGPYNEQFF.

This chain connects TRBV18 to TRBJ2-3; D not resolved. CDR1 KGHSH and CDR2 LQKENI come from the germline V gene. This CDR3 spans 13 amino acids. V was clipped by 6 bases and J by 1 base, with 8 bases between them. In DNA form, the CDR3 reads TGTGCCAGCTCTCTCGACCGCACAGATACGCAGTATTTT. This sequence encodes CASSLDRTDTQYF.

The V gene is TRBV6-4, the J gene TRBJ1-2; 8 bases agree with TRBD1. The V and J ends lost 7 bases and 4 bases, in that order; junction bases with no gene match: 8. Germline values: CDR1 MRHNA, CDR2 SNTAGT. The CDR3 length is 14 residues. The CDR3: CASTRQGLGYGYTF. CDR3 bases: TGTGCCAGCACCCGACAGGGGTTGGGCTATGGCTACACCTTC.

The V call is TRBV7-2, the J call TRBJ1-2; D perhaps matches TRBD1 (5 bases). This CDR3 is 15 amino acids long. V was shortened by 7 bases and J by 4 bases, with 19 bases between the two germline ends. Looked up from germline, CDR1 is SGHTA and CDR2 is FQGNSA. The CDR3, as DNA: TGTGCCAGCACCGAGTCTTTAGGGGCAGGCTATGGCTACACCTTC. Amino acids: CASTESLGAGYGYTF.

This chain links TRBV5-1 with TRBJ2-7; D gene ambiguous. V was pared by 3 bases and J by 3 bases, with 13 bases between. CDR3 length: 14 amino acids. Germline values: CDR1 SGHRS, CDR2 YFSETQ. CDR3 DNA sequence: TGCGCCAGCAGCTCTCTCTCCGGATACTACGAGCAGTACTTC. Translation gives CASSSLSGYYEQYF. Supplemented by reference TRBV5-1 and TRBJ2-7, the full variable domain reads KAGVTQTPRYLIKTRGQQVTLSCSPISGHRSVSWYQQTPGQGLQFLFEYFSETQRNKGNFPGRFSGRQFSNSRSEMNVSTLELGDSALYLCASSSLSGYYEQYFGPGTRLTVT.